The rows below give T cell receptor beta chains drawn from one sample of a study of blood T cells in healthy people across ages. TCRdb used MiXCR to reprocess the 5' RACE reads, holding one entry per CDR3 protein. The sample lists around 2 million distinct CDR3 sequences, roughly two fifths seen once, with about 21% in the top ten. The source material was blood. The receptors stem from a human donor in good health. Both conserved end residues are part of each CDR3. A D gene is named only where the DNA matches it firmly. Clone size is stated in some rows and not others, as once, few, many or a class when expanded.

v_call: TRBV4-2
clone_size: -
d_call: -
j_call: TRBJ2-1
cdr3_nt: TGTGCCAGCAGCCAAGATGATGGCGCCCTTGAGCAGTTCTTC
cdr3_aa: CASSQDDGALEQFF

v_call: TRBV6-6
clone_size: -
d_call: -
j_call: TRBJ1-2
cdr3_nt: TGTGCCAGCAGTTACTCGATGACGGGGAATGGCTACACCTTC
cdr3_aa: CASSYSMTGNGYTF

v_call: TRBV7-2
clone_size: few
d_call: -
j_call: TRBJ1-2
cdr3_nt: TGTGCCAGCAGCTTCCTCCGGGGGGACTATGGCTACACCTTC
cdr3_aa: CASSFLRGDYGYTF

v_call: TRBV5-1
clone_size: once
d_call: TRBD1
j_call: TRBJ2-7
cdr3_nt: TGCGCCAGCAGCTTGGTGGGACAGGGCTACAATGAGCAGTACTTC
cdr3_aa: CASSLVGQGYNEQYF

v_call: TRBV7-6
clone_size: many
d_call: -
j_call: TRBJ2-1
cdr3_nt: TGTGCCAGCAGCCCGGGGGCTTCTGAGTACAATGAGCAGTTCTTC
cdr3_aa: CASSPGASEYNEQFF

v_call: TRBV12-3/TRBV12-4
clone_size: few
d_call: -
j_call: TRBJ1-2
cdr3_nt: TGTGCCAGCAGTTTTTCGGGGGGCGCCTATGGCTACACCTTC
cdr3_aa: CASSFSGGAYGYTF

v_call: TRBV6-1
clone_size: -
d_call: -
j_call: TRBJ2-7
cdr3_nt: TGTGCCAGCGGGCCGAAATCCTACGAGCAGTACTTC
cdr3_aa: CASGPKSYEQYF

v_call: TRBV4-1
clone_size: many
d_call: -
j_call: TRBJ1-1
cdr3_nt: TGCGCCAGCAGCCAAGGGATGAACACTGAAGCTTTCTTT
cdr3_aa: CASSQGMNTEAFF

v_call: TRBV28
clone_size: -
d_call: TRBD1
j_call: TRBJ2-6
cdr3_nt: TGTGCCAGCAGTTTAGTGGCGACAGGGAGCTCTGGGGCCAACGTCCTGACTTTC
cdr3_aa: CASSLVATGSSGANVLTF

v_call: TRBV18
clone_size: -
d_call: -
j_call: TRBJ1-1
cdr3_nt: TGTGCCAGCTCACCAAGCCAGGTCACTGAAGCTTTCTTT
cdr3_aa: CASSPSQVTEAFF

v_call: TRBV20-1
clone_size: few
d_call: -
j_call: TRBJ2-5
cdr3_nt: TGCAGTGCTAGATGGGGAGTCGAGACCCAGTACTTC
cdr3_aa: CSARWGVETQYF

v_call: TRBV7-2
clone_size: -
d_call: TRBD1
j_call: TRBJ1-1
cdr3_nt: TGTGCCAGCAGCTCACGCAGACAGGGCTCGGAAACGGCTTTCTTT
cdr3_aa: CASSSRRQGSETAFF

v_call: TRBV6-5
clone_size: few
d_call: -
j_call: TRBJ1-2
cdr3_nt: TGTGCCAGCAGTTACTTACTACGAAACAGGGAGAAGGGCTATGGCTACACCTTC
cdr3_aa: CASSYLLRNREKGYGYTF

v_call: TRBV5-1
clone_size: -
d_call: -
j_call: TRBJ2-2
cdr3_nt: TGCGCCAGCAGCTTGAACCAGGGCGGGACCGGGGAGCTGTTTTTT
cdr3_aa: CASSLNQGGTGELFF